This T cell receptor beta chain was captured in a study of blood T cell repertoires in COVID-19. Study context: COVID-19 samples collected from the United States, Italy and Spain covered acute and convalescent phases.

This clone was observed once. This CDR3 is built from 19 residues. Germline V CDR1 and CDR2: SGHVS, FNYEAQ. The V segment lost 2 bases and the J segment 0 bases; nucleotides outside the gene matches: 9. Repertoires were generated with immunoSEQ multiplex PCR, while TCRdb's copy carries only in-frame clones and drops some. The sample carries roughly 330,000 clones, around 83% recorded once. The TCR originated in a woman aged 50 to 65 with acute or convalescent COVID-19. The sequenced material came from peripheral blood. This rearrangement joins TRBV7-6 to TRBJ2-7; TRBD2 matches at 14 bases. The CDR3 coding sequence is TGTGCCAGCAGCTTACACCCGGGACTAGCGGGAGAGAGCTCCTACGAGCAGTACTTC. Protein product: CASSLHPGLAGESSYEQYF.